This T cell receptor (beta chain) comes out of a study of T cell repertoires in cytomegalovirus infection. The study, taken as a whole, reports: The ex vivo response was dominated by HLA-C-restricted CMV-specific TCR beta clonotypes.

This clonotype was observed a handful of times. Its antigen remains unknown. TCRdb itself ran the reads through MiXCR, one entry per CDR3 protein. The sample has approximately 120,000 distinct CDR3 sequences; 25% to 35% are singletons. Between the trimmed V and J ends, which lost 2 bases and 4 bases, there was a span of 11 bases. The CDR3 covers 15 residues. CDR1 is SGHVS, CDR2 FNYEAQ, per germline. This TCR derives from a human donor in good health (CMV status not recorded). Some clones in this sample may be carry-over from other donors' samples. The chain couples TRBV7-6 to TRBJ2-2; D might be TRBD2 (6 bases). This specimen consisted of CD8+ T cells from cultured PBMCs, obtained from culture after CMV antigen stimulation. CDR3: CASSLKGGGTGELFF. The CDR3 DNA sequence: TGTGCCAGCAGCTTAAAGGGAGGCGGCACCGGGGAGCTGTTTTTT.